This TCR beta chain was sequenced in a study of regulatory T cells in long-lasting Graves disease. Points from the study as a whole: Persistent disease was characterized by preferential usage of TRBV28, TRBJ1-2 and TRBJ2-5.

With 4 bases removed from V and 2 bases from J, the gap between germline ends came to 6 bases. The CDR3 consists of 13 residues. Germline V CDR1 and CDR2: SNHLY, FYNNEI. The time point denotes: newly diagnosed GD, antithyroid drugs for less than 3 months. PBMCs were the source of the RNA used for TCR sequencing. This clonotype has a count of ten or more. The antigen is unknown. The authors built TCR beta libraries using iRepertoire HTBI primers and Arm-PCR of CDR3 regions. A single record per CDR3 protein comes from TCRdb applying MiXCR to the multiplex PCR reads. Of 350,000 to 450,000 distinct CDR3 sequences listed, about 15% are singletons. This sample also appeared in a second study, on T cells in Graves' hyperthyroidism and ophthalmopathy.

The source material was peripheral blood mononuclear cells (PBMCs), sampled at new diagnosis, from a patient treated with antithyroid drugs. The rearrangement uses TRBV2 and TRBJ2-1, with D perhaps TRBD2 (5 bases). The receptor was derived from a woman in her thirties or forties with Graves disease. DNA for the CDR3: TGTGCCAGCAGTGGTAGCGCCTACAATGAGCAGTTCTTC. Translating it yields CASSGSAYNEQFF.